These T cell receptor beta chains were read from a single sample in a study of T cell repertoires in cytomegalovirus infection. TCRdb analysed the reads with MiXCR anew, one entry per CDR3 protein. The profile shows more than 400,000 distinct CDR3 sequences, about 25% of them singletons. Sequencing used PBMCs. The source of these receptors is a human donor in good health (CMV status not recorded). Some clones in this sample may be carry-over from other donors' samples. The CDR3 runs from the conserved cysteine through the conserved F or W. A D gene is named only where the DNA matches it firmly. Expanded clones are given a class, and other clones once, few, many or no size at all.

cdr3_length | j_call | v_call | clone_size | d_call | cdr3_nt | cdr3_aa
15 | TRBJ2-1 | TRBV5-1 | few | . | TGCGCCAGCAGCTTCGCTAGGACCTCAGACAATGAGCAGTTCTTC | CASSFARTSDNEQFF
15 | TRBJ2-4 | TRBV19 | . | . | TGTGCCAGTAGTATTCAGGGGCCAGCCAAAAACATTCAGTACTTC | CASSIQGPAKNIQYF
16 | TRBJ2-1 | TRBV4-1 | . | . | TGCGCCAGCAGCCAAGAGGGTCAGTTATCCTACAATGAGCAGTTCTTC | CASSQEGQLSYNEQFF
13 | TRBJ2-3 | TRBV7-2 | few | . | TGTGCCAGCAGCTTACAGTCACCAGATACGCAGTATTTT | CASSLQSPDTQYF
15 | TRBJ1-6 | TRBV7-2 | few | . | TGTGCCAGCAGCCCCGCCCCAATACGGGATTCACCCCTCCACTTT | CASSPAPIRDSPLHF
15 | TRBJ1-2 | TRBV14 | . | . | TGTGCCAGCAGCCAAGGAAGGGTTTCGGGCTATGGCTACACCTTC | CASSQGRVSGYGYTF
12 | TRBJ1-1 | TRBV11-3 | . | . | TGTATGGTAGGTCCTCTGAACACTGAAGCTTTCTTT | CMVGPLNTEAFF
14 | TRBJ2-5 | TRBV7-8 | . | TRBD2 | TGTGCCAGCAGAGCGGGGGGGGGGGGGGGGACCCAGTACTTC | CASRAGGGGGTQYF
15 | TRBJ2-3 | TRBV6-1 | many | . | TGTGCCAGCACCTACGGTGGCGGGGGCACAGATACGCAGTATTTT | CASTYGGGGTDTQYF
15 | TRBJ2-4 | TRBV11-2 | . | TRBD2 | TGTGCCAGCAGCTATAGCGGGAGCATAGCAAACATTCAGTACTTC | CASSYSGSIANIQYF
16 | TRBJ2-6 | TRBV6-5 | few | . | TGTGCCAGCAGTTACTCACAGGGAACTGGGGCCAACGTCCTGACTTTC | CASSYSQGTGANVLTF
14 | TRBJ1-5 | TRBV6-1 | . | . | TGTGCCAGCAGTGGCGGTTTGGGGGGTCAGCCCCAGCATTTT | CASSGGLGGQPQHF
15 | TRBJ2-1 | TRBV6-2/TRBV6-3 | . | TRBD2 | TGTGCCAGCAGTGGCGGGACTAGCGGGCACAATGAGCAGTTCTTC | CASSGGTSGHNEQFF
16 | TRBJ1-2 | TRBV6-6 | . | TRBD1 | TGTGCCAGCAGTTACTCGGCTGGGGGACAGGACAGGGGCTACACCTTC | CASSYSAGGQDRGYTF
14 | TRBJ1-4 | TRBV6-2/TRBV6-3 | once | . | TGTGCCAGAAGCCAAGGGTTAGAGCGCGAAAAACTGTTTTTT | CARSQGLEREKLFF
14 | TRBJ2-4 | TRBV6-2/TRBV6-3 | . | . | TGTGCCAGCAGTTACGCAGGGGGGAAAAACATTCAGTACTTC | CASSYAGGKNIQYF
13 | TRBJ2-2 | TRBV5-1 | few | . | TGCGCCAGCAGCTTGAGGGCCGCCGGGGAGCTGTTTTTT | CASSLRAAGELFF
17 | TRBJ2-1 | TRBV6-2/TRBV6-3 | . | . | TGTGCCAGCAGTTACTCGAGGGCGGGGAGCTCCTACAATGAGCAGTTCTTC | CASSYSRAGSSYNEQFF
16 | TRBJ2-1 | TRBV12-3/TRBV12-4 | . | TRBD2 | TGTGCCAGCAGTTTAGCGGGTAGGACTAGCGCCAACCCCAACCACTTC | CASSLAGRTSANPNHF
12 | TRBJ1-1 | TRBV12-3/TRBV12-4 | . | . | TGTGCCAGCAGCCAGAGGAACACTGAAGCTCTCTTT | CASSQRNTEALF
14 | TRBJ1-1 | TRBV14 | . | . | TGTGCCAGCAGCCAAGATCCGGCGGCGCCTGAAGCTTTCTTT | CASSQDPAAPEAFF
18 | TRBJ2-2 | TRBV11-2 | . | TRBD2 | TGTGCCAGCAGCTTAGCCCCTAAGACTAGCGGGAACACCGGGGAGCTGTTTTTT | CASSLAPKTSGNTGELFF
17 | TRBJ1-6 | TRBV5-1 | . | . | TGCGCCAGCAGCTTGGTGCCCAGGCCGGTGACCAATTCACCCCTCCACTTT | CASSLVPRPVTNSPLHF
16 | TRBJ2-2 | TRBV7-9 | few | TRBD1 | TGTGCCAGCAGCTCCGCCACAGGGGAGAGAACCGGGGAGCTGTTTTTT | CASSSATGERTGELFF
14 | TRBJ1-2 | TRBV12-3/TRBV12-4 | . | TRBD1 | TGTGCCAGCATCGGCAGGGGGATAAACTATGGCTACACCTTC | CASIGRGINYGYTF
14 | TRBJ1-2 | TRBV2 | . | TRBD1 | TGTGCCAGCAGCGTGAGGGGGCGGGAATATGGCTACACCTTC | CASSVRGREYGYTF
19 | TRBJ1-2 | TRBV18 | . | TRBD1 | TGTGCCAGCTCACCTTACGGTTCCGGGACAGTAAGATCTGGCTATGGCTACACCTTC | CASSPYGSGTVRSGYGYTF
12 | TRBJ1-2 | TRBV7-9 | few | . | TGTGCCAGTGCAACAGAGTTTCGTGGCTACACCTTC | CASATEFRGYTF
13 | TRBJ2-7 | TRBV20-1 | few | TRBD2 | TGCAGTGCTACGGGACTAGCGGGTTACGAGCAGTACTTC | CSATGLAGYEQYF
14 | TRBJ2-5 | TRBV20-1 | . | TRBD2 | TGCAGTCCACGAGAGACTAGCGGGAGAGGGACCCAGTACTTC | CSPRETSGRGTQYF
16 | TRBJ2-3 | TRBV6-5 | few | TRBD2 | TGTGCCAGCAGAAGTAGCGGGAGGCTTATCACAGATACGCAGTATTTT | CASRSSGRLITDTQYF
13 | TRBJ1-5 | TRBV12-3/TRBV12-4 | few | . | TGTGCCAGCACCCCTCGCCATAATCAGCCCCAGCATTTT | CASTPRHNQPQHF
13 | TRBJ2-7 | TRBV28 | . | . | TGTGCCAGCAGTTTGCCGGGGACCTACGAGCAGTACTTC | CASSLPGTYEQYF
15 | TRBJ1-5 | TRBV28 | . | . | TGTGCCAGCAGGGCCACAGGGTCGAGCAATCAGCCCCAGCATTTT | CASRATGSSNQPQHF
15 | TRBJ1-4 | TRBV12-3/TRBV12-4 | . | TRBD1 | TGTGCCAGCACCCCTGTTGGGACAGGCCGGGAAAAACTGTTTTTT | CASTPVGTGREKLFF
14 | TRBJ2-4 | TRBV24-1 | . | TRBD1 | TGTGCCACCAGTGATATAGGACAGGGGAACATTCAGTACTTC | CATSDIGQGNIQYF
13 | TRBJ2-1 | TRBV12-3/TRBV12-4 | few | TRBD1 | TGTGCCAGCAGGGGGACAGAGTACAATGAGCAGTTCTTC | CASRGTEYNEQFF